The present T cell receptor beta chain was sequenced within a study of blood T cell repertoires in COVID-19 (dated by TCRdb to 2018 to 2021). Notes on the research overall: Collaborator samples came from the United States, Italy and Spain and covered acute and convalescent phases of COVID-19. The material from the prospective study consisted of cDNA or gDNA derived from T cells, B-cell-depleted T cells, or PBMCs. The dataset comprised deeply sampled blood TCRbeta repertoires from subjects exposed to, actively infected with, or recovered from COVID-19. The repertoires were released in a freely available public database meant as a resource for research on the immune response to SARS-CoV-2. The samples were drawn from two sources: the first 160 participants of the ongoing ImmuneRACE study, and some 1,300 subjects contributed by 6 global collaborators. Nearly every sample came with metadata listing a de-identified subject ID, COVID-19 status, age in years and sex. HLA class I and class II types, where available, came from metadata supplied by the sample provider rather than from assay-based typing.

The CDR3, cysteine through phenylalanine, is 14 amino acids long. The read is trimmed to its CDR3 DNA, 42 bases read in frame from base 1. The junction carries 7 bases between V and J, which are trimmed by 0 bases and 7 bases respectively. CDR1 LGHNA and CDR2 YNFKEQ were looked up in the germline V gene. Samples from volunteer blood donors who had recovered from COVID-19 were contributed by a second Seattle source. The collaborating institutions used their own protocols to collect whole blood in K2EDTA tubes. For TCRbeta analysis, collaborators shipped samples in one of three forms: frozen whole blood, isolated PBMCs, or DNA extracted from either of those sample types. Comments on this clone: What this receptor recognizes is not known. No base-level quality is on record; no much larger clone is a single base apart.

TCRbeta CDR3 regions were amplified from genomic DNA by means of the immunoSEQ Assay, a bias-controlled multiplex PCR. The study's own analysis went as follows. Within the assay, amplification of reference gene primers was used to estimate how many nucleated cells each sample contained. Sequence reads were collapsed and filtered to measure the absolute abundance of every unique TCRbeta CDR3 rearrangement. For each sample, productive Simpson clonality was calculated as the square root of Simpson's diversity index across productive rearrangements. TCRdb holds this immuneACCESS table with in-frame rearrangements only. Some clones are missing; in checked studies, unresolved V genes explain under half, and the rest has no known cause. From that table come the V and J calls and clone size; the DNA was used to work out D and trimming. This sample holds 300,000 to 400,000 clones; about 89% were observed only once. Of the sample, around 8% falls within the top ten clones.

General findings and caveats noted by the study authors: The amount of clinical and demographic metadata varied by source and participant and was provided uncurated.

The rearrangement joined TRBV4-2 to TRBJ1-6, with TRBD1 as a weak D call on 6 bases. This sequence originates from a woman aged 45-65 years who had recovered from COVID-19. Sequencing was performed on peripheral blood. CDR3 region: CASSQDQGNSPLHF. At the DNA level, the sequence is TGTGCCAGCAGCCAAGACCAGGGGAATTCACCCCTCCACTTT.